Below, 13 T cell receptor beta chains from the same sample are listed, as sequenced in a study of T-cell memory formation after mild COVID-19. TCRdb recomputed calls from the 5' RACE reads with MiXCR, one row per CDR3 protein. The table has some 250,000 distinct CDR3 sequences, roughly 18% seen once. What was sequenced was PBMCs or a T cell subset sorted from them (not recorded which). The receptors here all came from a man between 18 and 35 years old who had mild COVID-19 (a few samples of this study predate the infection). Cell type and time point are not known.

This clonotype has at least ten counts. The rearrangement joins TRBV5-6 to TRBJ1-5; D unclear. The germline CDR1 and CDR2 sequences are SGHDT and YYEEEE. The CDR3 spans 13 residues. V was cut by 4 bases and J by 7 bases, with 12 bases left in between. CDR3 nucleotide sequence: TGTGCCAGCAGCGAAAACTTACACCAGCCCCAGCATTTT. Residues: CASSENLHQPQHF.

This clonotype was counted only a few times. The chain uses TRBV10-3 and TRBJ1-4, with D possibly matching TRBD1 (5 bases). Per germline, CDR1 ENHRY and CDR2 SYGVKD. This CDR3 spans 14 amino acids. Trimming pared 6 bases from V and 8 bases from J, leaving 16 bases between. In DNA, the CDR3 is TGTGCCATCAGCCGGCGCGGAGGGGAGGAAAAACTGTTTTTT. Amino acids: CAISRRGGEEKLFF.

V gene TRBV12-3 or TRBV12-4 combines with J gene TRBJ2-2; no firm D call. The CDR3 runs to 15 residues. With 7 bases removed from V and 2 bases from J, the gap between germline ends came to 14 bases. This CDR3 reads CASTLHESNTGELFF. The CDR3 DNA follows: TGTGCCAGCACCCTGCACGAGAGTAACACCGGGGAGCTGTTTTTT.

Only a few counts were recorded for this clonotype. V is TRBV29-1 and J is TRBJ2-3, with D possibly matching TRBD1 (6 bases). Per germline, CDR1 SQVTM and CDR2 ANQGSEA. Between the trimmed V and J ends, which lost 6 bases and 0 bases, there was a span of 13 bases. The CDR3 runs to 14 residues. CDR3 residues: CSVEQGPSTDTQYF. In DNA form, the CDR3 reads TGCAGCGTCGAACAGGGTCCAAGCACAGATACGCAGTATTTT.

This clonotype was counted at least ten times. This chain links TRBV9 with TRBJ2-1, with 8 bases matching TRBD2. The CDR3 covers 16 residues. CDR1 SGDLS and CDR2 YYNGEE come from the germline V gene. J lost 1 base, V lost 3 bases, and 6 bases had no gene match. The CDR3 bases are TGTGCCAGCAGCGCTCGGGGGGGGGTTTCCTACAATGAGCAGTTCTTC. It specifies CASSARGGVSYNEQFF.

The chain is built from TRBV7-9 and TRBJ2-1, with D maybe TRBD2 (5 bases). This CDR3 has 12 amino acids. Germline V gene lookup returns CDR1 SEHNR and CDR2 FQNEAQ (reference sequence). V was pared by 6 bases and J by 9 bases, with 12 bases between. CDR3 bases: TGTGCCAGCAGTCGACCCCTAGCTGAGCAGTTCTTC. Amino acids: CASSRPLAEQFF. Variable domain in full (rest from reference TRBV7-9 and TRBJ2-1): DTGVSQNPRHKITKRGQNVTFRCDPISEHNRLYWYRQTLGQGPEFLTYFQNEAQLEKSRLLSDRFSAERPKGSFSTLEIQRTEQGDSAMYLCASSRPLAEQFFGPGTRLTVL.

This sequence joins TRBV7-9 and TRBJ2-5; the D gene could be TRBD1 or TRBD2 (5 bases each). This CDR3 is built from 15 residues. V lost 5 bases, J lost 4 bases, and 17 bases lay in between. Germline V gene lookup returns CDR1 SEHNR and CDR2 FQNEAQ (reference sequence). CDR3 amino acids: CASSAGTLLRETQYF. The CDR3 DNA follows: TGTGCCAGCAGCGCCGGGACGTTGCTCCGAGAGACCCAGTACTTC.

Note on this clonotype: At one of its ends the junction is not consistent with the germline gene, which may arise from a read error. V is TRBV2 and J is TRBJ2-1, with TRBD2 matching over 9 bases. Germline V gene lookup returns CDR1 SNHLY and CDR2 FYNNEI. The CDR3 length is 13 residues. CDR3 sequence (DNA): TGTGCCAGCACCCGGGGGCCTAGCGGGGTCCGGGTCTTC. Its translation: CASTRGPSGVRVF.

The genes are TRBV15 and TRBJ2-3; TRBD1 aligns across 7 bases. With 4 bases clipped from V and 2 bases from J, the junction kept 6 bases outside the gene matches. CDR1 LNHNV and CDR2 YYDKDF come from the germline V gene (reference sequence). The CDR3 extends over 15 amino acids. The CDR3 sequence is CATSIQGSPTDTQYF. CDR3 DNA: TGTGCCACCAGCATACAGGGGAGCCCCACAGATACGCAGTATTTT. Looking up the rest from reference TRBV15 and TRBJ2-3 gives the full variable domain: DAMVIQNPRYQVTQFGKPVTLSCSQTLNHNVMYWYQQKSSQAPKLLFHYYDKDFNNEADTPDNFQSRRPNTSFCFLDIRSPGLGDTAMYLCATSIQGSPTDTQYFGPGTRLTVL.

The CDR3 coding sequence is TGTGCCACCAGTGCAGCGGGGGCCTTAGATACGCAGTATTTT. Protein: CATSAAGALDTQYF. V usage is TRBV24-1 and J usage is TRBJ2-3; 8 positions agree with TRBD2. V shed 5 bases, J shed 5 bases, and the junction held 5 bases outside the gene matches. The CDR3 is made up of 14 amino acids. CDR1 is KGHDR and CDR2 is SFDVKD in the germline V gene.

This chain's CDR3 is CASSVAGVPANEQFF. CDR3 nucleotides: TGTGCCAGCAGCGTAGCTGGGGTCCCGGCCAATGAGCAGTTCTTC. This sequence joins TRBV9 and TRBJ2-1; D ambiguous. Germline loops: CDR1 SGDLS, CDR2 YYNGEE. The CDR3 spans 15 residues. V lost 0 bases and J lost 6, with 13 bases in between.

The chain employs TRBV20-1 and TRBJ2-5; 8 bases line up with TRBD1. This CDR3 contains 14 residues. Per the germline V gene, CDR1 is DFQATT and CDR2 is SNEGSKA (reference sequence). The J segment lost 4 bases and the V segment lost 3 bases, leaving 7 bases of the junction unmatched. This CDR3 is CSARLDRGRETQYF. DNA of the CDR3: TGCAGTGCTAGGCTAGACAGGGGTAGAGAGACCCAGTACTTC.

The chain joins TRBV12-3 or TRBV12-4 to TRBJ1-3; unclear D gene. The V end was cut by 7 bases, the J end by 0 bases, with 13 bases between. The CDR3 extends over 15 amino acids. The CDR3 is CASMLTGASGNTIYF. For the CDR3, the DNA is TGTGCCAGCATGTTAACCGGAGCCTCTGGAAACACCATATATTTT.